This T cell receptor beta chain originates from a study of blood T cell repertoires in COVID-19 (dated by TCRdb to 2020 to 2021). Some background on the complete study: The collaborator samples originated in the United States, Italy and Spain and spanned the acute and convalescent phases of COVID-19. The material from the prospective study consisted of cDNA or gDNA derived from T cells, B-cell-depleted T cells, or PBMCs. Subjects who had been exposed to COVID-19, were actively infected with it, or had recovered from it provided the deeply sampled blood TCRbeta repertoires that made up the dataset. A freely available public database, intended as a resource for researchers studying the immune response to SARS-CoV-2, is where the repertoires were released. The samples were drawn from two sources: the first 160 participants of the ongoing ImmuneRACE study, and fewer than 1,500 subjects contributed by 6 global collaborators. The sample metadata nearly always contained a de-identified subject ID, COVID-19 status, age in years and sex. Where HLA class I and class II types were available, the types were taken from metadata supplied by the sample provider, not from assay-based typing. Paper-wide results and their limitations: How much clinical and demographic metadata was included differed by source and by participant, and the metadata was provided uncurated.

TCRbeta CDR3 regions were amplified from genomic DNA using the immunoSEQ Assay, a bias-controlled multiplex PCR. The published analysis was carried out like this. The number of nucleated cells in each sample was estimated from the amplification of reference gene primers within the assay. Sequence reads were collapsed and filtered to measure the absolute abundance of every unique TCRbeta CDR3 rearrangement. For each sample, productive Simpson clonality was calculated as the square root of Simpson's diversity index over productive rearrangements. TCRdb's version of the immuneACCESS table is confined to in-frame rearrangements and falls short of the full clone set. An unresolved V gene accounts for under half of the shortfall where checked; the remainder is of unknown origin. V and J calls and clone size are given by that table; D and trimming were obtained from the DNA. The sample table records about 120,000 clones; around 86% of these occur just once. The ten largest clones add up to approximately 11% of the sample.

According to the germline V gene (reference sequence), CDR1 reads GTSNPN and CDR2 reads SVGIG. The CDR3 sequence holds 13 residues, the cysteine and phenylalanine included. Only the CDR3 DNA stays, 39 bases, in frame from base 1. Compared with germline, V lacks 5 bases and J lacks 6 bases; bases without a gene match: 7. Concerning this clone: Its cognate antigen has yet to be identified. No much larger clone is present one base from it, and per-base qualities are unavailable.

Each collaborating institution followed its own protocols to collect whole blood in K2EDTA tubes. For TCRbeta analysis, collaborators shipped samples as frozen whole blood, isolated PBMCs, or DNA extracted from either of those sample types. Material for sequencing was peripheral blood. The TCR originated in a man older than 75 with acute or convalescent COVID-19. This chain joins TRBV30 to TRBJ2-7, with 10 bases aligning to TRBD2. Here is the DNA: TGTGCCTGGGTTAGCGGGAGGATCGGCGAGCAGTACTTC. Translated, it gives CAWVSGRIGEQYF.